What follows are 5 T cell receptor beta chains derived from one specimen sequenced in a study of cytomegalovirus exposure and HLA in healthy donors (dated by TCRdb to about 2017). Receptors were amplified or captured by the immunoSEQ multiplex PCR assay. For the multiplex PCR, a mixture combining 60 forward primers for TCR Vbeta segments and 13 reverse primers for TCR Jbeta segments was used. Imported from immuneACCESS, the table was reduced by TCRdb to in-frame sequences with V and J called. These copies leave out some clones; in studies compared against another copy, an unresolved V gene accounts for under half, and the cause of the remainder is not known. Counted in this sample were about 130,000 clones; approximately 60% of them appeared once. 1.5% to 2% of the sample is in the top ten clones. Input material: PBMCs. These receptors all come from a human donor in good health.

In regard to this clone: This same CDR3 is encoded by further DNA sequences in the sample. This chain joins TRBV5-1 and TRBJ2-3; 10 bases align to TRBD2. V trimming: 3 bases; J trimming: 0 bases; junction bases outside the gene matches: 4. CDR3 length: 16 residues. Germline CDR1 SGHRS, CDR2 YFSETQ. CDR3: CASSSGLAVSTDTQYF. The CDR3 nucleotides read TGCGCCAGCAGCTCCGGACTAGCGGTTAGCACAGATACGCAGTATTTT.

This clone was seen just once. The chain couples TRBV5-6 to TRBJ2-7, with 7 bases matching TRBD2. V was clipped by 3 bases and J by 0 bases; unmatched bases: 15. Per germline, CDR1 SGHDT and CDR2 YYEEEE. The CDR3 spans 18 residues. CDR3 region: CASSWRGGRGGSSYEQYF. CDR3 bases: TGTGCCAGCAGCTGGCGGGGTGGGCGCGGGGGAAGCTCCTACGAGCAGTACTTC.

The chain carries TRBV4-1 and TRBJ2-7, with 9 nucleotides matching TRBD2. This CDR3 comprises 13 residues. V was pared by 3 bases and J by 7 bases, with 4 bases of the junction left unmatched. The germline V gene encodes CDR1 MGHRA and CDR2 YSYEKL. For the CDR3, the DNA is TGCGCCAGCAGCCATAGCGGGAGTTATGAGCAGTACTTC. It specifies CASSHSGSYEQYF.

As regards this clone: Additional DNA sequences in this sample encode the identical CDR3. This chain joins TRBV19 and TRBJ2-7, with TRBD1 matching 9 bases. Germline V gives CDR1 LNHDA, CDR2 SQIVND (reference sequence). V was clipped by 5 bases and J by 2 bases; unmatched bases: 7. The CDR3 is 15 residues long. Here the CDR3 reads CASSSITGGAYEQYF. For the CDR3, the DNA is TGTGCCAGTAGTTCCATCACAGGGGGCGCCTACGAGCAGTACTTC.

Regarding this clone: In the same sample, other DNA sequences code for this CDR3. This chain joins TRBV4-1 and TRBJ2-1; 9 bases are shared with TRBD1. V lost 1 base to trimming and J lost 2 bases; unmatched junction nucleotides: 3. This CDR3 contains 16 residues. Germline values: CDR1 MGHRA, CDR2 YSYEKL. CDR3 in amino acids: CASSQAGQGAYNEQFF. Here the CDR3 DNA reads TGCGCCAGCAGCCAAGCGGGACAGGGCGCCTACAATGAGCAGTTCTTC.